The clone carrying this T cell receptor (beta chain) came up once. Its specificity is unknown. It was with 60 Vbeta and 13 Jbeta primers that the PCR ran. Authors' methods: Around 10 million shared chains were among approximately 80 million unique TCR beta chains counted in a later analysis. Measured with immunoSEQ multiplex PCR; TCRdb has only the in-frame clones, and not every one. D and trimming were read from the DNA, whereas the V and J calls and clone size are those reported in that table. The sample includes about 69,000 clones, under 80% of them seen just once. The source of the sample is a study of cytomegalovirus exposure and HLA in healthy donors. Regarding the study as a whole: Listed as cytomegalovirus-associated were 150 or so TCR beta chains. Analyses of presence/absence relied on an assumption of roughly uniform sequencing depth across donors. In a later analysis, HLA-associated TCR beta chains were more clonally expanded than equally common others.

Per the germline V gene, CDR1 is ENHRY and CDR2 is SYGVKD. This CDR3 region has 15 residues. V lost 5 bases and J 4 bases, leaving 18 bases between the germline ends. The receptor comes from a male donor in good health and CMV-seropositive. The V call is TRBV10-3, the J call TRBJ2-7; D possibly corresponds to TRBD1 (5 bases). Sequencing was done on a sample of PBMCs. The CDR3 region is CAISRQGRSGYEQYF. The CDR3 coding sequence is TGTGCCATCAGTAGGCAGGGCCGGTCCGGGTACGAGCAGTACTTC.